These 31 T cell receptor beta chains came from one sample sequenced in a study of blood T cell repertoires in COVID-19. Sequencing used immunoSEQ multiplex PCR; TCRdb keeps in-frame clones, though not all of them. The profile shows over 250,000 clones, under 90% of them singletons. What was sequenced was peripheral blood. These receptor sequences come from a woman aged 50 to 65 who had recovered from COVID-19.

This chain connects TRBV7-9 to TRBJ1-2; D is perhaps TRBD1 (5 bases). The CDR3 covers 13 residues. V was pared by 2 bases and J by 5 bases, with 9 bases between. CDR1 and CDR2 (germline): SEHNR, FQNEAQ (reference sequence). The CDR3 loop reads CASSLSGHYGYTF. CDR3 sequence (DNA): TGTGCCAGCAGCTTATCAGGACATTATGGCTACACCTTC.

This clone was observed a single time. The rearrangement links TRBV15 to TRBJ1-1; TRBD1 might be the D (5 bases). The CDR3 loop spans 14 amino acids. Germline loops: CDR1 LNHNV, CDR2 YYDKDF (reference sequence). The V gene lost 6 bases and the J gene lost 0 bases, with 11 bases spanning the gap. The CDR3 loop is CATSYNRLNTEAFF. As DNA, the CDR3 is TGTGCCACCAGTTATAACAGGCTGAACACTGAAGCTTTCTTT. Variable domain in full (rest from reference TRBV15 and TRBJ1-1): DAMVIQNPRYQVTQFGKPVTLSCSQTLNHNVMYWYQQKSSQAPKLLFHYYDKDFNNEADTPDNFQSRRPNTSFCFLDIRSPGLGDTAMYLCATSYNRLNTEAFFGQGTRLTVV.

This clone has more than one count but fewer than ten. This chain uses TRBV6-5 with TRBJ2-1, with 9 positions matching TRBD2. The CDR3 runs 15 residues. The V segment lost 6 bases and the J segment 0 bases; nucleotides outside the gene matches: 3. Germline loops: CDR1 MNHEY, CDR2 SVGAGI. The CDR3 DNA reads TGTGCCAGCAGCTTGGGACTAGCCTCCTACAATGAGCAGTTCTTC. It yields the protein CASSLGLASYNEQFF.

The genes are TRBV2 and TRBJ1-2; TRBD1 aligns across 7 bases. The CDR3 loop spans 13 amino acids. The germline gives CDR1 SNHLY, CDR2 FYNNEI. V was pared by 6 bases and J by 2 bases, with 3 bases of the junction left unmatched. The CDR3 here is CASSGTENYGYTF. CDR3 DNA: TGTGCCAGCAGCGGGACAGAAAACTATGGCTACACCTTC. Full variable domain (outside the CDR3, taken from reference TRBV2 and TRBJ1-2): EPEVTQTPSHQVTQMGQEVILRCVPISNHLYFYWYRQILGQKVEFLVSFYNNEISEKSEIFDDQFSVERPDGSNFTLKIRSTKLEDSAMYFCASSGTENYGYTFGSGTRLTVV.

V is TRBV13 and J is TRBJ2-7; D might be TRBD2 (5 bases). Trimming shortened V by 3 bases and J by 4 bases, and 10 bases separated the two germline ends. The CDR3 is made up of 13 amino acids. In germline, CDR1 is PRHDT, CDR2 FYEKMQ (reference sequence). CDR3 sequence: CASSLGTRYEQYF. Here the CDR3 DNA reads TGTGCCAGCAGCTTGGGAACTAGATACGAGCAGTACTTC. The full variable domain, its missing parts supplied by reference TRBV13 and TRBJ2-7, is AAGVIQSPRHLIKEKRETATLKCYPIPRHDTVYWYQQGPGQDPQFLISFYEKMQSDKGSIPDRFSAQQFSDYHSELNMSSLELGDSALYFCASSLGTRYEQYFGPGTRLTVT.

J is TRBJ2-7 and V is TRBV29-1; TRBD1 aligns across 8 bases. The CDR3 spans 13 residues. Trimming took 4 bases from V and 2 from J; bases not matched to a gene: 4. Looked up from germline, CDR1 is SQVTM and CDR2 is ANQGSEA. The CDR3 DNA reads as TGCAGCGTTGCGACGACAGGGGCCTACGAGCAGTACTTC. It codes for CSVATTGAYEQYF.

This chain joins TRBV5-4 and TRBJ1-2; 10 nucleotides line up with TRBD1. This CDR3 spans 14 amino acids. Germline V gene lookup returns CDR1 SGHNT and CDR2 YYREEE (reference sequence). V lost 4 bases, J lost 7 bases, and 7 bases stayed unmatched. The CDR3 protein is CASSPGQGHSGYTF. The CDR3, as DNA: TGTGCCAGCAGCCCGGGACAGGGGCACTCTGGCTACACCTTC. The full variable domain, with the rest looked up from reference TRBV5-4 and TRBJ1-2, is ETGVTQSPTHLIKTRGQQVTLRCSSQSGHNTVSWYQQALGQGPQFIFQYYREEENGRGNFPPRFSGLQFPNYSSELNVNALELDDSALYLCASSPGQGHSGYTFGSGTRLTVV.

DNA for the CDR3: TGTGCCAGCAGCGCCATCGGGACTAGAGAGACCCAGTACTTC. Protein: CASSAIGTRETQYF. The rearrangement uses TRBV9 and TRBJ2-5, with 8 nucleotides matching TRBD2. Germline lookup yields CDR1 SGDLS and CDR2 YYNGEE. This CDR3 spans 14 amino acids. Germline trimming cut 3 bases from V and 4 bases from J; bases unmatched to any gene: 5.

V and J are TRBV21-1 and TRBJ1-2; the D call of TRBD1 is as the table states it, not checked on the DNA. TRBV21-1 constitutes a pseudogene. The CDR3 consists of 19 residues. The CDR3 region is CASSSSGTGEGCHMGGYTF. The CDR3 DNA sequence: TGTGCCAGCAGCAGCTCCGGGACAGGGGAAGGGTGCCATATGGGGGGCTACACCTTC.

V and J are TRBV27 and TRBJ2-2; 14 positions agree with TRBD2. CDR3 length: 18 amino acids. V was pared by 5 bases and J by 1 base, with 6 bases of the junction left unmatched. Germline-derived CDR1 and CDR2 are MNHEY and SMNVEV (reference sequence). CDR3 nucleotide sequence: TGTGCCAGCAGTGGCGGACTAGCGGGAGGACGGAACACCGGGGAGCTGTTTTTT. Protein: CASSGGLAGGRNTGELFF.

This clone was seen a single time. The rearrangement joins TRBV7-2 to TRBJ2-1, with 10 bases lining up with TRBD2. Trimming took 5 bases from V and 7 from J; bases not matched to a gene: 11. The germline gives CDR1 SGHTA, CDR2 FQGNSA. This CDR3 has 16 residues. CDR3 sequence reads: CASSTRTSGPRNEQFF. CDR3 nucleotide sequence: TGTGCCAGCAGCACCCGGACTAGCGGACCTAGGAATGAGCAGTTCTTC.

The chain carries TRBV9 and TRBJ1-2; D call uncertain. The germline V and J ends were trimmed by 4 bases and 0 bases, with 13 bases remaining between them. Germline values: CDR1 SGDLS, CDR2 YYNGEE. The CDR3 has 15 residues. CDR3 sequence (DNA): TGTGCCAGCAGCCCTCAGCTGGGAGCTAACTATGGCTACACCTTC. As protein: CASSPQLGANYGYTF.

The rearrangement links TRBV10-3 to TRBJ2-7, with D hard to call. CDR3 size: 15 residues. V lost 0 bases to trimming and J lost 9 bases, with 18 bases between them. Germline CDR1 is ENHRY and CDR2 is SYGVKD. The CDR3 DNA is TGTGCCATCAGTGAGTCGAAAGCAGGCCCCTCGCGGCAGTACTTC. Translation: CAISESKAGPSRQYF.

This chain links TRBV7-3 with TRBJ2-5; 8 bases line up with TRBD2. Germline loops: CDR1 SGHTA, CDR2 FQGTGA. Trimming cost V 1 base and J 5 bases; bases outside gene matches: 3. CDR3 length: 14 residues. The CDR3 here is CASSLNPSGETQYF. Written as DNA, the CDR3 is TGTGCCAGCAGCTTAAACCCTAGCGGGGAGACCCAGTACTTC.

The gene calls are TRBV5-4 and TRBJ2-1; 8 bases are shared with TRBD2. This CDR3 contains 19 residues. V lost 3 bases, J lost 0 bases, and 14 bases stayed unmatched. The germline CDR1 and CDR2 sequences are SGHNT and YYREEE (reference sequence). The CDR3 nucleotides read TGTGCCAGCAGCTCTGCAATCCGATTAGCGGGGAGCTCCTACAATGAGCAGTTCTTC. This translates into CASSSAIRLAGSSYNEQFF.

The chain links TRBV2 to TRBJ2-7; D might be TRBD1 (6 bases). Per germline, CDR1 SNHLY and CDR2 FYNNEI. V was trimmed by 2 bases and J by 4 bases, leaving 12 bases between them. This CDR3 region has 14 residues. The CDR3 nucleotides read TGTGCCAGCAGTGAACGGCAGGGGCGGTACGAGCAGTACTTC. It is translated as CASSERQGRYEQYF.

This chain links TRBV6-6 with TRBJ1-5; D is uncertain. The CDR3 extends over 13 amino acids. Trimming took off 6 bases at V and 7 bases at J, with 13 bases between the two ends. Germline V gives CDR1 MNHNY, CDR2 SVGAGI (reference sequence). The CDR3 nucleotides read TGTGCCAGCAGACCTGAGGGTTTGCAGCCCCAGCATTTT. The encoded protein is CASRPEGLQPQHF.

This clone was seen just once. V is TRBV21-1 and J is TRBJ1-5; the table names TRBD1, a call not compared with the DNA. TRBV21-1 is flagged as a pseudogene. The CDR3 loop spans 16 amino acids. In DNA, the CDR3 is TGTGCCAGCACGCGGACAGGCGGTTTTAGCAATCAGCCCCAGCATTTT. Amino acids: CASTRTGGFSNQPQHF.

The chain uses TRBV2 and TRBJ1-6; TRBD1 matches at 9 bases. Germline lookup yields CDR1 SNHLY and CDR2 FYNNEI. The CDR3 length is 14 residues. J gave up 15 bases and V 4 bases, and 10 bases lay outside the gene matches. The CDR3, as DNA: TGTGCCAGCAGTGGTTCCGTCACAGGGGGCAACCTCCACTTT. Its protein product is CASSGSVTGGNLHF.

The chain uses TRBV7-2 and TRBJ1-5; 12 bases are a match to TRBD1. The CDR3 contains 16 residues. V gave up 5 bases and J gave up 5 bases; unmatched junction bases: 7. Germline assignment: CDR1 SGHTA and CDR2 FQGNSA. The CDR3 DNA follows: TGTGCCAGCAGCGCTTCGGGACAGGGGGCTTATCAGCCCCAGCATTTT. This gives the protein CASSASGQGAYQPQHF.

The chain joins TRBV3-1 (or the pseudogene TRBV3-2) to TRBJ1-3, with D possibly TRBD1 on 6 matching bases. Germline V gene sequence: CDR1 LGHDT, CDR2 YNNKEL (reference sequence). V gave up 2 bases and J gave up 3 bases, with 14 bases separating them. The CDR3 contains 16 residues. The CDR3 loop is CASSQLWGRRGNTIYF. CDR3 DNA sequence: TGTGCCAGCAGCCAACTATGGGGGCGCCGTGGAAACACCATATATTTT.

The chain combines TRBV7-9 with TRBJ2-3; 10 positions agree with TRBD2. The CDR3 totals 15 residues. V shed 4 bases and J 2 bases; nucleotides not matched to a gene: 3. Germline V gene sequence: CDR1 SEHNR, CDR2 FQNEAQ (reference sequence). As DNA, the CDR3 is TGTGCCAGCAGCTCTCTAGCGGGGGCCACAGATACGCAGTATTTT. It is translated as CASSSLAGATDTQYF.

The chain links TRBV5-3 to TRBJ2-3, with a weak D call TRBD2 (5 bases). TRBV5-3 is noted as an ORF with a role that remains uncertain. V lost 1 base and J 3 bases, leaving 12 bases between the germline ends. This CDR3 spans 15 amino acids. The CDR3 reads CARSLRTTGTDTQYF. In DNA, the CDR3 is TGTGCCAGAAGCTTGAGAACTACGGGGACAGATACGCAGTATTTT.

This chain connects TRBV29-1 to TRBJ1-2; D is ambiguous. Germline values: CDR1 SQVTM, CDR2 ANQGSEA. Trimming removed 4 bases at V and 5 bases at J, with 14 bases between. The CDR3 extends over 13 amino acids. Written as DNA, the CDR3 is TGCAGCGTTGTTCGGCAGCCACTATATGGCTACACCTTC. Translation gives CSVVRQPLYGYTF.

The V gene is TRBV30, the J gene TRBJ1-5, with unresolved D. Germline CDR1 and CDR2: GTSNPN and SVGIG (reference sequence). Trimming shortened V by 0 bases and J by 5 bases, and 8 bases separated the two germline ends. This CDR3 spans 13 amino acids. The CDR3 reads CAWSVSIYQPQHF. The CDR3 nucleotides are TGTGCCTGGAGTGTAAGCATCTATCAGCCCCAGCATTTT.

This clone was found a few times. The rearrangement joins TRBV19 to TRBJ2-3; 9 nucleotides line up with TRBD2. V was pared by 1 base and J by 7 bases, with 9 bases of the junction left unmatched. Germline loops: CDR1 LNHDA, CDR2 SQIVND (reference sequence). CDR3 size: 16 residues. This CDR3 reads CASSIGETSGDNTQYF. CDR3 coding DNA: TGTGCCAGTAGTATAGGGGAGACTAGCGGAGACAATACGCAGTATTTT.

The chain couples TRBV12-2 to TRBJ2-7; the table's D call of TRBD1 was not tested on the DNA. TRBV12-2 is an annotated pseudogene. The CDR3 has 17 amino acids. CDR3 region: CASRLAVTMIWGNEQYF. CDR3 in DNA: TGTGCAAGTCGCTTAGCGGTTACCATGATATGGGGCAACGAGCAGTACTTC.

This chain connects TRBV13 to TRBJ2-7, with D hard to call. The CDR3 has 16 residues. Trimming shortened V by 5 bases and J by 0 bases, and 17 bases separated the two germline ends. Germline-derived CDR1 and CDR2 are PRHDT and FYEKMQ (reference sequence). The chain's CDR3 is CASSESPGAISYEQYF. DNA of the CDR3: TGTGCCAGCAGCGAATCCCCCGGAGCCATCTCCTACGAGCAGTACTTC.

The chain recombines TRBV29-1 with TRBJ2-7; TRBD1 matches 10 bases. The V gene end was trimmed by 2 bases and the J gene end by 6 bases; junction bases not matched to a gene: 4. The CDR3 spans 13 residues. The germline V gene has CDR1 SQVTM and CDR2 ANQGSEA. DNA for the CDR3: TGCAGCGTTGAATCGACAGGGGGCGGCGAGCAGTACTTC. Amino acids: CSVESTGGGEQYF.

This chain connects TRBV7-2 to TRBJ1-5; tentative D call: TRBD1 (6 bases). The CDR3 is made up of 15 amino acids. The germline V gene encodes CDR1 SGHTA and CDR2 FQGNSA. V lost 1 base to trimming and J lost 7 bases, with 14 bases between them. CDR3 sequence (DNA): TGTGCCAGCAGCTTAGAGGAGGGGGGAGGGCAGCCCCAGCATTTT. Translated, it gives CASSLEEGGGQPQHF.

The chain recombines TRBV19 with TRBJ1-2; TRBD1 might be the D (5 bases). V shed 6 bases and J shed 4 bases, with 12 bases lying between them. The CDR3 loop spans 13 amino acids. The germline gives CDR1 LNHDA, CDR2 SQIVND (reference sequence). DNA of the CDR3: TGTGCCAGTAGCAGTCAGGGCCCCTATGGCTACACCTTC. Translating gives CASSSQGPYGYTF.